This T cell receptor beta chain derives from a study of T cells in Graves' hyperthyroidism and ophthalmopathy. RNA transcripts yielded amplified TCR beta CDR3 regions. Carried out on the TCR CDR3, a first-round RT-PCR used the HTBI primer set. From the multiplex PCR reads, TCRdb called clonotypes with MiXCR, one entry per CDR3 protein. The table has about 640,000 distinct CDR3 sequences, over 40% seen once. This clonotype was found a few times. Sequencing was performed on peripheral blood or thyroid tissue (not recorded which). This clonotype was sampled from an adult man with Graves' disease, either hyperthyroidism or ophthalmopathy (not recorded which).

This chain's CDR3 is CASSVNRGVNGSPLHF. CDR3 DNA: TGTGCCAGCAGCGTCAACAGGGGGGTGAATGGTTCACCCCTCCACTTT. The genes are TRBV6-5 and TRBJ1-6; the match to TRBD1 covers 8 bases. Germline V gives CDR1 MNHEY, CDR2 SVGAGI. The CDR3 contains 16 residues. Germline trimming cut 6 bases from V and 9 bases from J; bases unmatched to any gene: 13.